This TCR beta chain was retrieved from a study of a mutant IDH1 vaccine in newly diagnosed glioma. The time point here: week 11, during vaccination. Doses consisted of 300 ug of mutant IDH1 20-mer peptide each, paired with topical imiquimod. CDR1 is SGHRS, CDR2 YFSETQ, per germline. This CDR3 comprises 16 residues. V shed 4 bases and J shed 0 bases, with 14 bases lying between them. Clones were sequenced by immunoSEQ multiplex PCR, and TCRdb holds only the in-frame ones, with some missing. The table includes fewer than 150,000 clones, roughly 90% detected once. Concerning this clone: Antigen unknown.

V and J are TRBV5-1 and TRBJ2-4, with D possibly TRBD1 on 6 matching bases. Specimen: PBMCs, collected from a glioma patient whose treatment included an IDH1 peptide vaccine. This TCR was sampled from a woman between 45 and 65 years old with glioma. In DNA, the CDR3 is TGCGCCAGCAGCACAGGACAGAACCTAGCCAAAAACATTCAGTACTTC. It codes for CASSTGQNLAKNIQYF.